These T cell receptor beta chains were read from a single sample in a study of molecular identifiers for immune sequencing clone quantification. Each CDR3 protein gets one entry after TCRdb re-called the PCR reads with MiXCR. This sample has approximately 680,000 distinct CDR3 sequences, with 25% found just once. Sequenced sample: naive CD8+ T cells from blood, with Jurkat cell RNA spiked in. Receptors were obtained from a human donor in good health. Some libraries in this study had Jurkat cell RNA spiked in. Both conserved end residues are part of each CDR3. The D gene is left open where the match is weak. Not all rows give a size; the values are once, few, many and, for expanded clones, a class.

cdr3_nt: TGTGCCTGGAGTGTAGTCGGGACAGTGCAAGAGACCCAGTACTTC; cdr3_aa: CAWSVVGTVQETQYF; clone_size: few; v_call: TRBV30; cdr3_length: 15; j_call: TRBJ2-5; d_call: TRBD1
cdr3_nt: TGTGCCAGCAGTTTGATACATGTCTCTGGGGTCAACGTCCTGACTTTC; cdr3_aa: CASSLIHVSGVNVLTF; clone_size: -; v_call: TRBV27; cdr3_length: 16; j_call: TRBJ2-6; d_call: -
cdr3_nt: TGTGCCAGCAGTTTAGGAATTAGTTACACCTTC; cdr3_aa: CASSLGISYTF; clone_size: many; v_call: TRBV12-3/TRBV12-4; cdr3_length: 11; j_call: TRBJ1-2; d_call: -
cdr3_nt: TGCGCCAGCAGCCAACAAGACAGCGCCGCTTATGGCTACACCTTC; cdr3_aa: CASSQQDSAAYGYTF; clone_size: many; v_call: TRBV4-3; cdr3_length: 15; j_call: TRBJ1-2; d_call: -
cdr3_nt: TGCAGCTACCGGGACACACACCCAGATACGCAGTATTTT; cdr3_aa: CSYRDTHPDTQYF; clone_size: -; v_call: TRBV29-1; cdr3_length: 13; j_call: TRBJ2-3; d_call: -
cdr3_nt: TGTGCCAGCGGCTCGGGAAACCCCTCCTACAATGAGCAGTTCTTC; cdr3_aa: CASGSGNPSYNEQFF; clone_size: -; v_call: TRBV11-2; cdr3_length: 15; j_call: TRBJ2-1; d_call: -
cdr3_nt: TGCGCCAGCAGTCAATCGAGCTCGGGTGGGGGTAACAGAGAACGCTCTGGAAACACCATATATTTT; cdr3_aa: CASSQSSSGGGNRERSGNTIYF; clone_size: -; v_call: TRBV23-1; cdr3_length: 22; j_call: TRBJ1-3; d_call: -
cdr3_nt: TGTGCCAGCAGCTCTACGGACAGGGGTTCGGAAACAGATACGCAGTATTTT; cdr3_aa: CASSSTDRGSETDTQYF; clone_size: many; v_call: TRBV7-9; cdr3_length: 17; j_call: TRBJ2-3; d_call: TRBD1
cdr3_nt: TGTGCCAGCAGCCTTTCTGGACAGACGCCATATGGCTACACCTTC; cdr3_aa: CASSLSGQTPYGYTF; clone_size: -; v_call: TRBV14; cdr3_length: 15; j_call: TRBJ1-2; d_call: -
cdr3_nt: TGTGCCAGCAGACCTGGACAGTTGAGCTCTGGAAACACCATATATTTT; cdr3_aa: CASRPGQLSSGNTIYF; clone_size: many; v_call: TRBV6-5; cdr3_length: 16; j_call: TRBJ1-3; d_call: -
cdr3_nt: TGTGCCAGCAGCGGGGCGGCGCGAACCCATCCCAACACTGAAGCTTTCTTT; cdr3_aa: CASSGAARTHPNTEAFF; clone_size: -; v_call: TRBV7-9; cdr3_length: 17; j_call: TRBJ1-1; d_call: -
cdr3_nt: TGCGCCAGCAGCTTGACAAGTCACCTGTTCTTC; cdr3_aa: CASSLTSHLFF; clone_size: -; v_call: TRBV5-1; cdr3_length: 11; j_call: TRBJ2-1; d_call: -
cdr3_nt: TGTGCCAGCGGTTTACTAGCGGGGGGGGGGCGCCAAGAGACCCAGTACTTC; cdr3_aa: CASGLLAGGGRQETQYF; clone_size: -; v_call: TRBV28; cdr3_length: 17; j_call: TRBJ2-5; d_call: TRBD2
cdr3_nt: TGTGCCAGCAGTACAACGGGACAGGGGAATGGCTGCACCTTC; cdr3_aa: CASSTTGQGNGCTF; clone_size: -; v_call: TRBV27; cdr3_length: 14; j_call: TRBJ1-2; d_call: TRBD1
cdr3_nt: TGTGCCAGCAGCCAAGCGGCAGACAAGTATTTCTATGGCTACACCTTC; cdr3_aa: CASSQAADKYFYGYTF; clone_size: few; v_call: TRBV14; cdr3_length: 16; j_call: TRBJ1-2; d_call: -
cdr3_nt: TGTGCCAGCAGCTCACTCGGGGCTAGAAACACCGGGGAGCTGTTTTTT; cdr3_aa: CASSSLGARNTGELFF; clone_size: -; v_call: TRBV7-9; cdr3_length: 16; j_call: TRBJ2-2; d_call: -
cdr3_nt: TGCGCCAGCAGCCAAGATCGGACTAGCGGGTGGAAACAGTTCTTC; cdr3_aa: CASSQDRTSGWKQFF; clone_size: -; v_call: TRBV4-3; cdr3_length: 15; j_call: TRBJ2-1; d_call: TRBD2
cdr3_nt: TGCAGCGTTGAAAGCACTGAAGCTTTCTTT; cdr3_aa: CSVESTEAFF; clone_size: many; v_call: TRBV29-1; cdr3_length: 10; j_call: TRBJ1-1; d_call: -
cdr3_nt: TGCAGTGCTAGAGACTACGGACAGTCCATTTCTGCAACTAATGAAAAACTGTTTTTT; cdr3_aa: CSARDYGQSISATNEKLFF; clone_size: few; v_call: TRBV20-1; cdr3_length: 19; j_call: TRBJ1-4; d_call: -
cdr3_nt: TGTGCCAGCAGCGCTTATGGAGACACCGGGGAGCTGTTTTTT; cdr3_aa: CASSAYGDTGELFF; clone_size: few; v_call: TRBV7-9; cdr3_length: 14; j_call: TRBJ2-2; d_call: -